This T cell receptor beta chain was found in a study of T cells after yellow fever vaccination. General study findings and limits: Clones that expanded after primary vaccination mostly reappeared after the booster (around 96% CD4, 70% to 90% CD8).

A single record per CDR3 protein comes from TCRdb applying MiXCR to the 5' RACE reads. In the table there are more than 300,000 distinct CDR3 sequences, approximately 11% of which are singletons. The V and J ends lost 5 bases and 7 bases respectively, with 18 bases between them. CDR3 length: 16 amino acids. Germline V gene lookup returns CDR1 MNHEY and CDR2 SVGEGT. This clonotype was detected many times. What it binds is unknown. The rearrangement uses TRBV6-2 or TRBV6-3 and TRBJ1-6; perhaps TRBD1 as D (5 bases). The TCR sequence derives from a man younger than 30 who received the YFV17D yellow fever vaccine. This specimen was CD4+ T cells sorted from PBMCs, taken 45 days after the yellow fever booster vaccination. The CDR3 sequence: CASSPFGTDSNSPLHF. The CDR3 DNA reads as TGTGCCAGCAGTCCATTTGGGACCGACTCCAATTCACCCCTCCACTTT.